Below are 20 T cell receptor beta chains sequenced from a single sample in a study of B cell selection in AIRE deficiency. Sequenced by immunoSEQ multiplex PCR; TCRdb stores in-frame clones only, minus some. Here the sample spans roughly 24,000 clones, around 92% being singletons. Regulatory T cells were sorted as CD4+CD25hiCD127low/negative. The sequenced sample was CD4+CD25+ Tregs sorted from PBMCs. These receptors all stem from a human donor in good health.

This chain links TRBV6-5 with TRBJ1-4; D remains ambiguous. Germline-derived CDR1 and CDR2 are MNHEY and SVGAGI. With 6 bases removed from V and 2 bases from J, the gap between germline ends came to 10 bases. CDR3 length: 14 amino acids. This CDR3 reads CASSSSSTNEKLFF. In DNA, the CDR3 is TGTGCCAGCAGCTCTTCTTCTACTAATGAAAAACTGTTTTTT.

V gene TRBV5-1 combines with J gene TRBJ2-3; 10 bases line up with TRBD2. The V gene's germline CDR1 is SGHRS and CDR2 YFSETQ. Trimming cost V 0 bases and J 1 base; bases outside gene matches: 2. The CDR3 contains 16 residues. The CDR3 reads CASSLALAGGTDTQYF. CDR3 nucleotide sequence: TGCGCCAGCAGCTTGGCTCTAGCGGGGGGCACAGATACGCAGTATTTT.

The CDR3 here is CSVEIMGLAADTQYF. CDR3 DNA: TGCAGCGTTGAGATTATGGGGCTAGCGGCAGATACGCAGTATTTT. This chain connects TRBV29-1 to TRBJ2-3; 7 bases line up with TRBD2. Germline CDR1 is SQVTM and CDR2 is ANQGSEA. The CDR3 contains 15 residues. V trimming: 3 bases; J trimming: 4 bases; junction bases outside the gene matches: 10.

This chain joins TRBV30 and TRBJ1-5; 9 bases align to TRBD1. The CDR3 is 14 amino acids. Germline lookup yields CDR1 GTSNPN and CDR2 SVGIG (reference sequence). Losses at the gene ends were 2 bases for V and 2 bases for J; bases not matched to a gene: 1. As DNA, the CDR3 is TGTGCCTGGAGTACAGGGGGCGGCAATCAGCCCCAGCATTTT. Amino acid sequence: CAWSTGGGNQPQHF. The entire variable domain, with the rest obtained from reference TRBV30 and TRBJ1-5, is as follows: SQTIHQWPATLVQPVGSPLSLECTVEGTSNPNLYWYRQAAGRGLQLLFYSVGIGQISSEVPQNLSASRPQDRQFILSSKKLLLSDSGFYLCAWSTGGGNQPQHFGDGTRLSIL.

V is TRBV2 and J is TRBJ2-7; 7 nucleotides line up with TRBD1. J lost 3 bases, V lost 5 bases, and 7 bases had no gene match. Looked up from germline, CDR1 is SNHLY and CDR2 is FYNNEI. The CDR3 covers 14 residues. The CDR3 sequence: CASSLDRPHYEQYF. DNA of the CDR3: TGTGCCAGCAGTTTGGACAGGCCGCACTACGAGCAGTACTTC.

In its sample, this clone was seen once. The sample holds other DNA sequences that translate to the same CDR3. This chain uses TRBV5-6 with TRBJ1-1, with D possibly matching TRBD1 (6 bases). Trimming removed 5 bases from V and 1 base from J, with 12 bases in between. The germline gives CDR1 SGHDT, CDR2 YYEEEE. CDR3 size: 14 residues. CDR3 sequence (DNA): TGTGCCAGCAGAGGGGGGCAGGCGAACACTGAAGCTTTCTTT. Its protein product is CASRGGQANTEAFF.

This rearrangement joins TRBV5-5 to TRBJ1-4; 8 bases map to TRBD1. CDR3 size: 15 residues. Unmatched junction bases numbered 10, after V lost 4 bases and J lost 8 bases. Germline CDR1 and CDR2: SGHKS and YYEKEE (reference sequence). This CDR3 is CASSPGQGGREKLFF. The CDR3 DNA reads TGTGCCAGCAGCCCTGGACAGGGCGGAAGGGAAAAACTGTTTTTT.

The chain combines TRBV18 with TRBJ2-1; D might be TRBD1 (6 bases). The CDR3 length is 12 residues. Trimming stripped 4 bases from V and 7 bases from J, with 8 bases between. Germline CDR1 reads KGHSH; CDR2 reads LQKENI. This CDR3 reads CASSLTGNEQFF. CDR3 nucleotide sequence: TGTGCCAGCTCACTTACAGGGAATGAGCAGTTCTTC.

This rearrangement joins TRBV6-5 to TRBJ1-1, with unresolved D. Per the germline V gene, CDR1 is MNHEY and CDR2 is SVGAGI. The CDR3 runs to 16 residues. V dropped 2 bases and J dropped 4 bases, with 17 bases sitting between them. CDR3 loop: CASSYSYLEGSTEAFF. For the CDR3, the DNA is TGTGCCAGCAGTTACAGTTATCTGGAAGGAAGCACTGAAGCTTTCTTT.

This clone occurred once. The gene calls are TRBV27 and TRBJ2-3, with TRBD2 matching over 7 bases. Losses at the gene ends were 5 bases for V and 1 base for J; bases not matched to a gene: 12. The CDR3 has 17 residues. Germline CDR1 reads MNHEY; CDR2 reads SMNVEV (reference sequence). CDR3 in DNA: TGTGCCAGCAGTCTCTCCCAAGCCCTAGCGGGCACAGATACGCAGTATTTT. This encodes CASSLSQALAGTDTQYF.

The genes are TRBV7-9 and TRBJ1-4; possibly TRBD1 for D (5 bases). Looked up from germline, CDR1 is SEHNR and CDR2 is FQNEAQ (reference sequence). Trimming removed 5 bases at V and 6 bases at J, with 13 bases between. The length of the CDR3 is 14 residues. CDR3 DNA: TGTGCCAGCAGCCCCCAAAGGGGTGATGAAAAACTGTTTTTT. It yields the protein CASSPQRGDEKLFF.

The V call is TRBV5-4, the J call TRBJ2-3, with 8 bases identical to TRBD1. Germline V gene lookup returns CDR1 SGHNT and CDR2 YYREEE (reference sequence). V lost 9 bases to trimming and J lost 0 bases; unmatched junction nucleotides: 9. The CDR3 spans 15 residues. The CDR3 loop is CATTQGAGSTDTQYF. The CDR3 DNA follows: TGTGCCACCACCCAGGGGGCGGGGAGCACAGATACGCAGTATTTT.

This clone has only one observation. The rearrangement joins TRBV5-1 to TRBJ2-7; maybe TRBD1 (5 bases). The ends were cut back, 0 bases at V and 4 bases at J, with 14 bases in the middle. The CDR3 has 15 residues. Germline values: CDR1 SGHRS, CDR2 YFSETQ. In nucleotides, the CDR3 is TGCGCCAGCAGCTTGGCGTCAGGGATAAGGTACGAGCAGTACTTC. The encoded protein is CASSLASGIRYEQYF.

This clone was picked up one time. The J gene is TRBJ2-3, the V gene TRBV9, with D unresolved. The V end was cut by 0 bases, the J end by 3 bases, with 11 bases between. Germline V CDR1 and CDR2: SGDLS, YYNGEE. The CDR3 consists of 15 residues. CDR3 region: CASSVGWGGTDTQYF. Here the CDR3 DNA reads TGTGCCAGCAGCGTAGGCTGGGGTGGGACAGATACGCAGTATTTT.

This clone was picked up one time. The chain has TRBV5-1 and TRBJ2-3, with a possible D match to TRBD2 (6 bases). Germline V gene sequence: CDR1 SGHRS, CDR2 YFSETQ. The CDR3 extends over 15 amino acids. V shed 1 base and J shed 6 bases, with 15 bases lying between them. Here the CDR3 DNA reads TGCGCCAGCAGCTTGACGGCGGGGCTGGGGGATACGCAGTATTTT. Encoded protein: CASSLTAGLGDTQYF.

The rearrangement uses TRBV27 and TRBJ1-3; tentatively, D is TRBD1 (6 bases). With 5 bases removed from V and 13 bases from J, the gap between germline ends came to 15 bases. CDR1 and CDR2 (germline): MNHEY, SMNVEV (reference sequence). The CDR3 spans 12 residues. The CDR3: CASSRVGGLIYF. The DNA for the CDR3 is TGTGCCAGCAGTAGGGTGGGGGGGCTAATATATTTT.

This clone was observed once. This chain joins TRBV5-6 and TRBJ1-2, with a tentative D call TRBD1 (6 bases). Between the trimmed V and J ends, which lost 3 bases and 4 bases, there was a span of 10 bases. Per the germline V gene, CDR1 is SGHDT and CDR2 is YYEEEE. The CDR3 length is 13 residues. CDR3 sequence (DNA): TGTGCCAGCAGCTCAAGGGACATCTATGGCTACACCTTC. Its translation is CASSSRDIYGYTF. The variable domain in full, completed from reference TRBV5-6 and TRBJ1-2, reads DAGVTQSPTHLIKTRGQQVTLRCSPKSGHDTVSWYQQALGQGPQFIFQYYEEEERQRGNFPDRFSGHQFPNYSSELNVNALLLGDSALYLCASSSRDIYGYTFGSGTRLTVV.

The chain joins TRBV5-1 to TRBJ2-7, with 7 bases identical to TRBD1. V lost 0 bases to trimming and J lost 3 bases; unmatched junction nucleotides: 9. This CDR3 has 16 amino acids. Germline lookup yields CDR1 SGHRS and CDR2 YFSETQ. The CDR3 sequence is CASSLDTNQGDYEQYF. The CDR3, as DNA: TGCGCCAGCAGCTTGGACACAAACCAGGGGGACTACGAGCAGTACTTC. The full variable domain, rest sourced from reference TRBV5-1 and TRBJ2-7, is KAGVTQTPRYLIKTRGQQVTLSCSPISGHRSVSWYQQTPGQGLQFLFEYFSETQRNKGNFPGRFSGRQFSNSRSEMNVSTLELGDSALYLCASSLDTNQGDYEQYFGPGTRLTVT.

The J gene is TRBJ2-3, the V gene TRBV5-1, with unresolved D. With 4 bases removed from V and 0 bases from J, the gap between germline ends came to 9 bases. The CDR3 loop spans 14 amino acids. Germline values: CDR1 SGHRS, CDR2 YFSETQ. The CDR3 coding sequence is TGCGCCAGCAGCCACCGAGGTAGCACAGATACGCAGTATTTT. Amino acids: CASSHRGSTDTQYF.

V is TRBV5-1 and J is TRBJ2-1; perhaps TRBD1 as D (6 bases). Looked up from germline, CDR1 is SGHRS and CDR2 is YFSETQ. The CDR3 totals 14 residues. Trimming shortened V by 2 bases and J by 1 base, and 7 bases separated the two germline ends. The CDR3 region is CASSLGTSYNEQFF. The CDR3 DNA follows: TGCGCCAGCAGCTTAGGGACATCCTACAATGAGCAGTTCTTC.